The clone carrying this T cell receptor beta chain showed up just a few times. As yet, its antigen is unknown. Clones were read by immunoSEQ multiplex PCR, and TCRdb kept only the in-frame ones, dropping some. This table holds about 54,000 clones, around 86% found once. This record belongs to a study of T cells in localized non-small cell lung cancer. General study points: Clonality of T cells reached its maximum in uninvolved adjacent lung, surpassing tumor. It remains possible that heterogeneity exists, since only one tumor region was sequenced. Researchers found a median 57 of the top 100 tumor clones in adjacent lung.

V was cut by 3 bases and J by 8 bases, with 4 bases left in between. This CDR3 has 11 amino acids. Germline-derived CDR1 and CDR2 are SEHNR and FQNEAQ (reference sequence). Sample: peripheral blood, taken before any cancer treatment. The sequence was obtained from a female donor of 60 years or more with stage II squamous cell lung carcinoma. The chain uses TRBV7-9 and TRBJ2-2; D is ambiguous. CDR3 region: CASSLVGELFF. The CDR3 nucleotides are TGTGCCAGCAGCTTGGTAGGGGAGCTGTTTTTT.